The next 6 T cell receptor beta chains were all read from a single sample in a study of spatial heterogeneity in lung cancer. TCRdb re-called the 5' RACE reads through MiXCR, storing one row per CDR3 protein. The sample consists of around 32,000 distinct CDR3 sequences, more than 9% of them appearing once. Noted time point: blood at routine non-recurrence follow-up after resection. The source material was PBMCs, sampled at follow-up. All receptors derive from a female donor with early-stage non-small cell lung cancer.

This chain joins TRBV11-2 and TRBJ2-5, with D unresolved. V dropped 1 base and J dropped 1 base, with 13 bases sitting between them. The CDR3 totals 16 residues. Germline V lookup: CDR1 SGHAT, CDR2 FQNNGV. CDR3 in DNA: TGTGCCAGCAGCTTAGGTCCCTCGGGTGTCCAAGAGACCCAGTACTTC. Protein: CASSLGPSGVQETQYF. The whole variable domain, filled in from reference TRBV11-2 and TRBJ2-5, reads EAGVAQSPRYKIIEKRQSVAFWCNPISGHATLYWYQQILGQGPKLLIQFQNNGVVDDSQLPKDRFSAERLKGVDSTLKIQPAKLEDSAVYLCASSLGPSGVQETQYFGPGTRLLVL.

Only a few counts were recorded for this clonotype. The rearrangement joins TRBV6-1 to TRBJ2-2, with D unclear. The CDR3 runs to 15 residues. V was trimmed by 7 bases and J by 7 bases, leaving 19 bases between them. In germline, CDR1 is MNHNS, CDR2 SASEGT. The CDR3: CASTSDRALVGELFF. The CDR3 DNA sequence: TGTGCCAGCACCTCCGACCGGGCGTTGGTCGGGGAGCTGTTTTTT.

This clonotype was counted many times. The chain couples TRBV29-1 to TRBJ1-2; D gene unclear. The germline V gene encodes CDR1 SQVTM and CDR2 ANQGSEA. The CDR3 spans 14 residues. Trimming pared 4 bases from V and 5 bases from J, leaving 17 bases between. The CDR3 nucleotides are TGCAGCGTTGTCCCAGGTCAAGGGCTTTATGGCTACACCTTC. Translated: CSVVPGQGLYGYTF.

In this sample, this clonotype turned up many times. This CDR3 is CASSWRTEIPSDEQFF. The CDR3 bases are TGCGCCAGCAGCTGGAGGACCGAGATCCCCTCAGATGAGCAGTTCTTC. This chain uses TRBV5-1 with TRBJ2-1, with a weak D call TRBD2 (5 bases). From germline, CDR1 is SGHRS and CDR2 YFSETQ. Trimming removed 3 bases at V and 8 bases at J, with 21 bases between. This CDR3 has 16 residues.

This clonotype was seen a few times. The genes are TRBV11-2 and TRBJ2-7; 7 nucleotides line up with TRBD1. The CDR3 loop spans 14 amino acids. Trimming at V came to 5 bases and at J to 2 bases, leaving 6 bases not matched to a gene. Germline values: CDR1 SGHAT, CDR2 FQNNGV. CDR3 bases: TGTGCCAGCAGCGACTACAGGGGAACCTACGAGCAGTACTTC. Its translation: CASSDYRGTYEQYF. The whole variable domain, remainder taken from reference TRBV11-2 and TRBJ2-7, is EAGVAQSPRYKIIEKRQSVAFWCNPISGHATLYWYQQILGQGPKLLIQFQNNGVVDDSQLPKDRFSAERLKGVDSTLKIQPAKLEDSAVYLCASSDYRGTYEQYFGPGTRLTVT.

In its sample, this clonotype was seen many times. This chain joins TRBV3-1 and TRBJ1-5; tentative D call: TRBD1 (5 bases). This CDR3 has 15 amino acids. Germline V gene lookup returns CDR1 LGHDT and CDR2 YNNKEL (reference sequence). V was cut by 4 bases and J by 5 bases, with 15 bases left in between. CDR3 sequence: CASSRKRGRDQPQHF. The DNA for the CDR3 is TGTGCCAGCAGCCGAAAGAGGGGCAGAGATCAGCCCCAGCATTTT.